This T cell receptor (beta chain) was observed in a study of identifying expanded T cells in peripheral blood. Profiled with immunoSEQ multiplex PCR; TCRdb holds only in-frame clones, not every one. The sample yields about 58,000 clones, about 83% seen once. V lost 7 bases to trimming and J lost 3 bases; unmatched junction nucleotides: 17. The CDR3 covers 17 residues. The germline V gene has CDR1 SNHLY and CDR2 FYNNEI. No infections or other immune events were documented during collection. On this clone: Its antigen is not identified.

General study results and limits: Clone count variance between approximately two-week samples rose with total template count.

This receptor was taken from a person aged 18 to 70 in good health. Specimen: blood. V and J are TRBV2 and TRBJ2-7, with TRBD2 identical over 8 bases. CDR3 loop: CASMGRGLGVGVYEQYF. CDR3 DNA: TGTGCCAGCATGGGCAGGGGACTAGGAGTGGGGGTCTACGAGCAGTACTTC.